This T cell receptor beta chain came from a study of T cell responses to AZD1222 COVID-19 vaccine. This CDR3 spans 13 amino acids. The germline V gene encodes CDR1 SGHNT and CDR2 YENEEA. Between the trimmed V and J ends, which lost 9 bases and 6 bases, there was a span of 12 bases. Produced via immunoSEQ multiplex PCR; TCRdb's table is partial and in-frame only. The table lists around 190,000 clones, roughly 94% of them singletons. Study-wide results and limits: It should be noted that donors were predominantly white British and more often female, and clonal diversity was possibly underestimated. Mapped onto spike, vaccine-associated CD4 TCRs spanned it and were dominant at 160-218 and 743-854. Following two doses of AZD1222, Spike-specific TCR breadth and depth rose.

The table lists this clone with a few counts. Its cognate antigen is unknown. Sequences were derived from peripheral blood, sampled 28 days after the second AZD1222 dose. The TCR comes from an adult who received the AZD1222 COVID-19 vaccine. The chain joins TRBV11-3 to TRBJ1-6; D might be TRBD1 (5 bases). CDR3 DNA: TGTGCCAGTGGAACAGGCCTTAATTCACCCCTCCACTTT. Translation gives CASGTGLNSPLHF.